Following are 26 T cell receptor beta chains from one sample sequenced in a study of OX40 agonist ivuxolimab in advanced cancers. The library relied on the immunoSEQ multiplex PCR assay. TCRdb stores this immuneACCESS table with in-frame sequences only. Part of the clones is absent; in the studies checked, under half of the shortfall reflects unresolved V genes, and no reason is known for the rest. For this sample the table gives 70,000 to 95,000 clones, of which about nine tenths were detected only once. In total, the top ten clones hold roughly 7.4% of the sample. The sequencing used CD4+ or CD8+ T cells sorted from blood, collected in a trial of the OX40 agonist ivuxolimab. All receptors derive from an adult with an advanced solid tumor such as melanoma, head and neck, liver or kidney cancer.

The DNA of the CDR3 is TGTGCCAGCAGCCGGACTAGCGCTATCACCGGGGAGCTGTTTTTT. Encoded protein: CASSRTSAITGELFF. The J gene is TRBJ2-2, the V gene TRBV5-4; 9 bases match TRBD2. The germline V gene has CDR1 SGHNT and CDR2 YYREEE (reference sequence). J gave up 4 bases and V 4 bases, and 5 bases lay outside the gene matches. The CDR3 has 15 amino acids.

The gene calls are TRBV7-8 and TRBJ1-1, with 7 bases lining up with TRBD1. The CDR3 runs to 13 residues. Trimming cost V 9 bases and J 4 bases; bases outside gene matches: 8. Per the germline V gene, CDR1 is SGHVS and CDR2 is FQNEAQ. CDR3: CASGNNRGTEAFF. In DNA form, the CDR3 reads TGTGCCAGTGGGAACAACAGGGGCACTGAAGCTTTCTTT.

The chain employs TRBV7-9 and TRBJ2-7; 8 nucleotides align to TRBD1. V trimming: 5 bases; J trimming: 0 bases; junction bases outside the gene matches: 6. The CDR3 consists of 15 residues. Germline CDR1 is SEHNR and CDR2 is FQNEAQ (reference sequence). CDR3 protein: CASSPGGANSYEQYF. As DNA, the CDR3 is TGTGCCAGCAGCCCAGGGGGCGCTAACTCCTACGAGCAGTACTTC.

In its sample, this clone was seen once. This sequence joins TRBV6-1 and TRBJ2-3; weak D call: TRBD1 (5 bases). Between the trimmed V and J ends, which lost 7 bases and 3 bases, there was a span of 14 bases. The germline V gene encodes CDR1 MNHNS and CDR2 SASEGT. The CDR3 runs to 14 residues. The CDR3 coding sequence is TGTGCCAGCATTCAGGGCGTGAGAACAGATACGCAGTATTTT. It is translated as CASIQGVRTDTQYF.

The CDR3 sequence is CAWTRRATYEQYF. The DNA of the CDR3 is TGTGCCTGGACTAGAAGGGCGACCTACGAGCAGTACTTC. The V gene is TRBV30, the J gene TRBJ2-7; D is undetermined. This CDR3 region has 13 residues. Germline assignment: CDR1 GTSNPN and CDR2 SVGIG (reference sequence). V lost 4 bases, J lost 2 bases, and 12 bases lay in between.

The genes are TRBV19 and TRBJ2-5, with D possibly matching TRBD1 (5 bases). The germline CDR1 and CDR2 sequences are LNHDA and SQIVND (reference sequence). This CDR3 is 14 amino acids long. The V gene lost 7 bases and the J gene lost 4 bases, with 16 bases spanning the gap. The CDR3 region has the DNA TGTGCCAGTATTAAGGCAAGGGGATTAGAGACCCAGTACTTC. Translated: CASIKARGLETQYF.

The chain recombines TRBV4-1 with TRBJ2-3; D is perhaps TRBD2 (5 bases). This CDR3 has 14 residues. Germline CDR1 is MGHRA and CDR2 is YSYEKL. V lost 6 bases, J lost 1 base, and 11 bases lay in between. The DNA for the CDR3 is TGCGCCAGCAGACGAACCGGGGGCACAGATACGCAGTATTTT. Its protein product is CASRRTGGTDTQYF.

The V and J genes are TRBV30 and TRBJ1-2; a weak D match, TRBD1 (5 bases). Per germline, CDR1 GTSNPN and CDR2 SVGIG (reference sequence). V was clipped by 0 bases and J by 2 bases, with 10 bases between them. The CDR3 length is 14 residues. The CDR3 DNA reads as TGTGCCTGGAGTGTACCCCCAGGGAACTATGGCTACACCTTC. Amino acids: CAWSVPPGNYGYTF.

This sequence joins TRBV4-1 and TRBJ1-1; D remains ambiguous. Trimming left V 1 base short and J 7 bases short, with 13 bases between. Germline CDR1 MGHRA, CDR2 YSYEKL. The CDR3 covers 14 residues. CDR3 coding DNA: TGCGCCAGCAGCCAAGCCACGATGGGAAGTGAAGCTTTCTTT. Translation: CASSQATMGSEAFF.

This clone has more than one count but fewer than ten. The V and J genes are TRBV19 and TRBJ2-5; tentatively, D is TRBD2 (6 bases). Germline values: CDR1 LNHDA, CDR2 SQIVND (reference sequence). Trimming shortened V by 3 bases and J by 8 bases, and 16 bases separated the two germline ends. The CDR3 spans 14 residues. The CDR3 bases are TGTGCCAGTAGTATTAACGGGAGAAAGGCTACCCAGTACTTC. Its protein product is CASSINGRKATQYF.

The rearrangement links TRBV30 to TRBJ1-5; D gene ambiguous. V was cut by 3 bases and J by 7 bases, with 13 bases left in between. Germline V gene sequence: CDR1 GTSNPN, CDR2 SVGIG (reference sequence). This CDR3 region has 13 residues. The CDR3 coding sequence is TGTGCCTGGAGGACTGGAGTCGGGCAGCCCCAGCATTTT. It translates to CAWRTGVGQPQHF.

The rearrangement joins TRBV2 to TRBJ2-3; no reliable D call. The CDR3 spans 10 residues. Looked up from germline, CDR1 is SNHLY and CDR2 is FYNNEI. V shed 0 bases and J shed 8 bases, with 0 bases lying between them. The CDR3 coding sequence is TGTGCCAGCAGTGAAGCTACGCAGTATTTT. Amino acid sequence: CASSEATQYF.

The V call is TRBV29-1, the J call TRBJ1-1, with 8 bases matching TRBD1. This CDR3 is built from 14 residues. Germline lookup yields CDR1 SQVTM and CDR2 ANQGSEA. The junction had 6 bases not matched to a gene; V was cut back by 1 base and J by 5 bases. The CDR3 nucleotides read TGCAGCGTTGAAGTGGGGACAGGCGGGACTGAAGCTTTCTTT. It translates to CSVEVGTGGTEAFF.

DNA of the CDR3: TGTGCCAGCAGCTTAACAGGGAGCACAGATACGCAGTATTTT. It yields the protein CASSLTGSTDTQYF. The chain has TRBV11-3 and TRBJ2-3; D might be TRBD1 (6 bases). The germline V and J ends were trimmed by 2 bases and 0 bases, with 6 bases remaining between them. CDR3 size: 14 residues. Germline V gene lookup returns CDR1 SGHNT and CDR2 YENEEA.

The CDR3 reads CASSVAQGAVNSGNTIYF. CDR3 sequence (DNA): TGTGCCAGCAGCGTCGCCCAGGGGGCTGTAAACTCTGGAAACACCATATATTTT. The chain has TRBV9 and TRBJ1-3; TRBD1 matches at 8 bases. Trimming took 2 bases from V and 0 from J; bases not matched to a gene: 10. Germline V CDR1 and CDR2: SGDLS, YYNGEE. The CDR3 is made up of 18 amino acids.

This chain uses TRBV9 with TRBJ1-3; D is unresolved. Germline V lookup: CDR1 SGDLS, CDR2 YYNGEE. This CDR3 has 14 amino acids. V was trimmed by 0 bases and J by 0 bases, leaving 4 bases between them. The CDR3 DNA reads TGTGCCAGCAGCGTAGAGGCCTCTGGAAACACCATATATTTT. It encodes CASSVEASGNTIYF.

Details on this clone: The sample has other DNA sequences that encode this CDR3 too. The V gene is TRBV20-1, the J gene TRBJ2-5, with TRBD2 as a possible D gene (6 bases). The CDR3 has 10 residues. CDR1 and CDR2 from the germline V gene are DFQATT and SNEGSKA (reference sequence). The V gene lost 6 bases and the J gene lost 14 bases, with 16 bases spanning the gap. The DNA for the CDR3 is TGCAGTGCGCGCCGGGACTCCCCCTACTTC. Amino acids: CSARRDSPYF.

The chain carries TRBV4-1 and TRBJ2-5; 7 positions match TRBD2. The CDR3 has 16 residues. Germline CDR1 MGHRA, CDR2 YSYEKL. V dropped 4 bases and J dropped 2; count of bases not matched to a gene: 10. The CDR3 coding sequence is TGCGCCAGCAGCCCGGGGGGTAGCGGGCCTCAAGAGACCCAGTACTTC. This codes for CASSPGGSGPQETQYF.

The CDR3 DNA reads as TGTGCCAGCGGTGGGTCACCCGAGCAGTTCTTC. Translating gives CASGGSPEQFF. The chain joins TRBV28 to TRBJ2-1; D remains ambiguous. V lost 8 bases and J lost 10, with 12 bases in between. Germline CDR1 MDHEN, CDR2 SYDVKM. CDR3 size: 11 residues.

The chain carries TRBV11-2 and TRBJ1-3, with D unclear. V shed 3 bases and J shed 0 bases, with 9 bases lying between them. The CDR3 is 15 amino acids. Germline values: CDR1 SGHAT, CDR2 FQNNGV. The CDR3 sequence: CASSFDGTSGNTIYF. The DNA for the CDR3 is TGTGCCAGCAGCTTCGACGGCACCTCTGGAAACACCATATATTTT. Variable domain in full (rest from reference TRBV11-2 and TRBJ1-3): EAGVAQSPRYKIIEKRQSVAFWCNPISGHATLYWYQQILGQGPKLLIQFQNNGVVDDSQLPKDRFSAERLKGVDSTLKIQPAKLEDSAVYLCASSFDGTSGNTIYFGEGSWLTVV.

This clone was counted a few times. The rearrangement uses TRBV6-1 and TRBJ2-7; D not certain. The V gene lost 7 bases and the J gene lost 3 bases, with 10 bases spanning the gap. CDR1 is MNHNS, CDR2 SASEGT, per germline. The CDR3 contains 12 residues. The CDR3 DNA is TGTGCCAGCAATGTGGGCAGCTACGAGCAGTACTTC. Protein sequence: CASNVGSYEQYF.

The rearrangement links TRBV9 to TRBJ2-3; 11 bases line up with TRBD2. CDR3 length: 19 residues. The germline gives CDR1 SGDLS, CDR2 YYNGEE. After removal of 0 bases from V and 1 base from J, the junction contained 10 bases not matched to a gene. The CDR3 protein is CASSVAKGLAGGGTDTQYF. Written as DNA, the CDR3 is TGTGCCAGCAGCGTAGCTAAAGGACTAGCGGGCGGAGGCACAGATACGCAGTATTTT.

Only one count was recorded for this clone. The chain's CDR3 is CASRSFTYEQYF. CDR3 sequence (DNA): TGTGCCAGCAGATCCTTCACCTACGAGCAGTACTTC. This rearrangement joins TRBV6-6 to TRBJ2-7; D ambiguous. Trimming took off 6 bases at V and 2 bases at J, with 8 bases between the two ends. The CDR3 contains 12 residues. Looked up from germline, CDR1 is MNHNY and CDR2 is SVGAGI (reference sequence).

The chain joins TRBV19 to TRBJ2-3, with D perhaps being TRBD1 or TRBD2 (5 bases each). Looked up from germline, CDR1 is LNHDA and CDR2 is SQIVND (reference sequence). The CDR3 spans 13 residues. The V and J ends lost 6 bases and 1 base respectively, with 8 bases between them. The chain's CDR3 is CASRVGGTDTQYF. DNA for the CDR3: TGTGCCAGTAGAGTGGGGGGCACAGATACGCAGTATTTT.

As concerns this clone: At one end the junction does not follow the germline gene, possibly because of a read error. The chain links TRBV7-7 to TRBJ2-5; TRBD2 is a possible D gene (5 bases). The CDR3 has 14 amino acids. Germline V CDR1 and CDR2: SSHAT, FNYEAQ (reference sequence). CDR3 in amino acids: CASSFGGVGETQYF. In DNA form, the CDR3 reads TGTGCTAGCAGCTTCGGAGGAGTCGGGGAGACCCAGTACTTC. The full variable domain, in which reference TRBV7-7 and TRBJ2-5 provide the parts outside the CDR3, is GAGVSQSPRYKVTKRGQDVTLRCDPISSHATLYWYQQALGQGPEFLTYFNYEAQPDKSGLPSDRFSAERPEGSISTLTIQRTEQRDSAMYRCASSFGGVGETQYFGPGTRLLVL.

The chain has TRBV2 and TRBJ2-2; D perhaps matches TRBD1 (6 bases). CDR3 length: 17 residues. V was pared by 0 bases and J by 4 bases, with 15 bases between. CDR1 is SNHLY and CDR2 is FYNNEI in the germline V gene. The CDR3 protein is CASSEAAGVLPTGELFF. CDR3 in DNA: TGTGCCAGCAGTGAAGCGGCAGGGGTCCTACCCACCGGGGAGCTGTTTTTT.